This T cell receptor beta chain was recovered during a study of monozygotic twins with inflammatory bowel disease. General study results and limits: Those with IBD had lower TCRbeta diversity (inverse Simpson) than their healthy co-twins did. A single strong clonotype or signal linked to IBD was not supported.

The CDR3 runs to 17 residues. Germline V gives CDR1 ENHRY, CDR2 SYGVKD. About this clonotype itself: Its antigen is not known.

Making cDNA involved eight separate reactions per sample. TCRdb re-called the 5' RACE reads and catalogs CDR3 proteins one per entry, DNA excluded. The table lists 110,000 to 150,000 distinct CDR3 sequences. After skipping T cell sorting, the authors isolated total RNA from whole blood. V gene TRBV10-3 combines with J gene TRBJ2-2; checking the TCRdb D call of TRBD1 is not possible without DNA. The sequence came from a human donor with ulcerative colitis or Crohn's disease, or a healthy co-twin of an affected twin (not recorded which). The sample comprised blood. CDR3 loop: CAIRAQAGARDTGELFF.